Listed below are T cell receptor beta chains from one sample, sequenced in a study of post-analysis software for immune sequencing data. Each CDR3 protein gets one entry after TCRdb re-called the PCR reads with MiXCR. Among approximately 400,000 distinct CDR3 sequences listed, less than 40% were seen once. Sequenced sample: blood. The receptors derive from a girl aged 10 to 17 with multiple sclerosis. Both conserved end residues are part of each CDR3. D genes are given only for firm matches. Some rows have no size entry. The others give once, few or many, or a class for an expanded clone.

CDR3nt: TGCAGTGCTAGAGGCCTTAGGGGCGGGGAGTACAATGAGCAGTTCTTC; CDR3aa: CSARGLRGGEYNEQFF; d_gene: .; j_gene: TRBJ2-1; abundance: few; v_gene: TRBV20-1; len: 16
CDR3nt: TGCGCCAGCGCGGAGTCCTGGAACACTGAAGCTTTCTTT; CDR3aa: CASAESWNTEAFF; d_gene: .; j_gene: TRBJ1-1; abundance: few; v_gene: TRBV4-3; len: 13
CDR3nt: TGCGCCAGCAGCTTGGAGGGCAGAACCACAGATACGCAGTATTTT; CDR3aa: CASSLEGRTTDTQYF; d_gene: .; j_gene: TRBJ2-3; abundance: .; v_gene: TRBV5-1; len: 15
CDR3nt: TGCGCCAGCAGCTGGGGGGATTCATCTGGGGCCAACGTCCTGACTTTC; CDR3aa: CASSWGDSSGANVLTF; d_gene: .; j_gene: TRBJ2-6; abundance: once; v_gene: TRBV5-1; len: 16
CDR3nt: TGTGCCAGCAGCCCCTACACAGGGAACCCCTATGGCTACACCTTC; CDR3aa: CASSPYTGNPYGYTF; d_gene: .; j_gene: TRBJ1-2; abundance: .; v_gene: TRBV11-2; len: 15
CDR3nt: TGTGCCAGCAGGCTCTCTTCAGCGTTGCCCGCCTACAATGAGCAGTTCTTC; CDR3aa: CASRLSSALPAYNEQFF; d_gene: .; j_gene: TRBJ2-1; abundance: .; v_gene: TRBV12-3/TRBV12-4; len: 17
CDR3nt: TGTGCCAGCAGATACACAGGGGAGAACTATGGCTACACCTTC; CDR3aa: CASRYTGENYGYTF; d_gene: TRBD1; j_gene: TRBJ1-2; abundance: few; v_gene: TRBV6-5; len: 14
CDR3nt: TGCGCCAGCAGCCATGGAGGGACATCCCAGGGGTATGGCTACACCTTC; CDR3aa: CASSHGGTSQGYGYTF; d_gene: .; j_gene: TRBJ1-2; abundance: .; v_gene: TRBV5-1; len: 16
CDR3nt: TGTGCCAGCAGTATCTCGTCAGGGCCCAATGAAAAACTGTTTTTT; CDR3aa: CASSISSGPNEKLFF; d_gene: .; j_gene: TRBJ1-4; abundance: .; v_gene: TRBV12-3/TRBV12-4; len: 15
CDR3nt: TGCGCCAGCAGCCAAGAATCCGGACTAGCGGGGGCCCAAGAGACCCAGTACTTC; CDR3aa: CASSQESGLAGAQETQYF; d_gene: TRBD2; j_gene: TRBJ2-5; abundance: .; v_gene: TRBV4-1; len: 18
CDR3nt: TGTGCCAGCAGCTTGCCTGGGACTCCGGGGGGGGAGACCCAGTACTTC; CDR3aa: CASSLPGTPGGETQYF; d_gene: TRBD2; j_gene: TRBJ2-5; abundance: many; v_gene: TRBV5-6; len: 16
CDR3nt: TGTGCCAGCAGCGGTAGGGTAGCAGCCTACAATGAGCAGTTCTTC; CDR3aa: CASSGRVAAYNEQFF; d_gene: .; j_gene: TRBJ2-1; abundance: few; v_gene: TRBV7-8; len: 15
CDR3nt: TGTGCCAGCAGTCCACAGGGCACGGAGACCCAGTACTTC; CDR3aa: CASSPQGTETQYF; d_gene: .; j_gene: TRBJ2-5; abundance: few; v_gene: TRBV6-1; len: 13
CDR3nt: TGTGCCAGCCAGGGGGGAACTACCTACGAGCAGTACTTC; CDR3aa: CASQGGTTYEQYF; d_gene: .; j_gene: TRBJ2-7; abundance: .; v_gene: TRBV28; len: 13
CDR3nt: TGTGCCAGCAGCTTGGGCAGCACCACCACAGATACGCAGTATTTT; CDR3aa: CASSLGSTTTDTQYF; d_gene: .; j_gene: TRBJ2-3; abundance: .; v_gene: TRBV5-5; len: 15
CDR3nt: TGCAGTGCTAGAGCCGGGCAGATGACAAATGAAAAACTGTTTTTT; CDR3aa: CSARAGQMTNEKLFF; d_gene: .; j_gene: TRBJ1-4; abundance: .; v_gene: TRBV20-1; len: 15
CDR3nt: TGCGCCAGCAGCCAAGATCATGGCCTTTACTACGAGCAGTTCTTC; CDR3aa: CASSQDHGLYYEQFF; d_gene: .; j_gene: TRBJ2-1; abundance: .; v_gene: TRBV4-3; len: 15
CDR3nt: TGCAGCGTTGAGGGGGGGGTGCGGACTGAAGCTTTCTTT; CDR3aa: CSVEGGVRTEAFF; d_gene: .; j_gene: TRBJ1-1; abundance: .; v_gene: TRBV29-1; len: 13
CDR3nt: TGCAGTGCTAGGGGACTGGGCGGGGAGCAGTTCTTC; CDR3aa: CSARGLGGEQFF; d_gene: .; j_gene: TRBJ2-1; abundance: few; v_gene: TRBV20-1; len: 12
CDR3nt: TGTGCCAGCAGCGAAGAGTACGGGACTTCAAGCAATCAGCCCCAGCATTTT; CDR3aa: CASSEEYGTSSNQPQHF; d_gene: .; j_gene: TRBJ1-5; abundance: few; v_gene: TRBV6-1; len: 17
CDR3nt: TGTGCCAGCAATAGCGGGGGTCTACCTTACGAGCAGTACTTC; CDR3aa: CASNSGGLPYEQYF; d_gene: TRBD2; j_gene: TRBJ2-7; abundance: few; v_gene: TRBV6-5; len: 14
CDR3nt: TGCGCCAGCAGTGAGGACCTCCGGCACACTGAAGCTTTCTTT; CDR3aa: CASSEDLRHTEAFF; d_gene: .; j_gene: TRBJ1-1; abundance: .; v_gene: TRBV10-2; len: 14
CDR3nt: TGTGCCACCAGTGATGCCGGGACCCGCGGGGAGCTGTTTTTT; CDR3aa: CATSDAGTRGELFF; d_gene: .; j_gene: TRBJ2-2; abundance: .; v_gene: TRBV24-1; len: 14
CDR3nt: TGTGCCAGCAGGTTAGCGGGGGGGAGCGATGAGCAGTTCTTC; CDR3aa: CASRLAGGSDEQFF; d_gene: TRBD2; j_gene: TRBJ2-1; abundance: .; v_gene: TRBV12-3/TRBV12-4; len: 14
CDR3nt: TGTTCCAGCAGCTTTAGCAATCAGCCCCAGCATTTT; CDR3aa: CSSSFSNQPQHF; d_gene: .; j_gene: TRBJ1-5; abundance: .; v_gene: TRBV7-9; len: 12
CDR3nt: TGTGCCAGCAGGACAGTCGACACTGAAGCTTTCTTT; CDR3aa: CASRTVDTEAFF; d_gene: .; j_gene: TRBJ1-1; abundance: .; v_gene: TRBV28; len: 12
CDR3nt: TGCAGCGTAGCTTTAGCGGGGACCACCTACAATGAGCAGTTCTTC; CDR3aa: CSVALAGTTYNEQFF; d_gene: TRBD2; j_gene: TRBJ2-1; abundance: .; v_gene: TRBV29-1; len: 15
CDR3nt: TGTGCCAGCAGCGTAGGAGGTAGCACAGATACGCAGTATTTT; CDR3aa: CASSVGGSTDTQYF; d_gene: .; j_gene: TRBJ2-3; abundance: many; v_gene: TRBV9; len: 14
CDR3nt: TGTGCCAGCAGTCCTCCGGGACAGGGTTCCGAGCAGTACTTC; CDR3aa: CASSPPGQGSEQYF; d_gene: TRBD1; j_gene: TRBJ2-7; abundance: .; v_gene: TRBV6-5; len: 14
CDR3nt: TGTGCCAGCAGCGAGGCGGACAGGGGCTACGAGCAGTACTTC; CDR3aa: CASSEADRGYEQYF; d_gene: TRBD1; j_gene: TRBJ2-7; abundance: .; v_gene: TRBV9; len: 14
CDR3nt: TGTGCCAGCAGGAAGACCGGACCCGGAGAGACCCAGTACTTC; CDR3aa: CASRKTGPGETQYF; d_gene: .; j_gene: TRBJ2-5; abundance: few; v_gene: TRBV6-1; len: 14
CDR3nt: TGTGCCAGCACCCCCGAGGCTCCAGATACGCAGTATTTT; CDR3aa: CASTPEAPDTQYF; d_gene: .; j_gene: TRBJ2-3; abundance: .; v_gene: TRBV12-3/TRBV12-4; len: 13
CDR3nt: TGTGCCAAGACAAGGCAGGGTCAGGGAGATACGCAGTATTTT; CDR3aa: CAKTRQGQGDTQYF; d_gene: .; j_gene: TRBJ2-3; abundance: .; v_gene: TRBV12-3/TRBV12-4; len: 14
CDR3nt: TGCAGTGCTAGAGCATTCGGACTAGCGGGCACAGATACGCAGTATTTT; CDR3aa: CSARAFGLAGTDTQYF; d_gene: TRBD2; j_gene: TRBJ2-3; abundance: few; v_gene: TRBV20-1; len: 16
CDR3nt: TGCGCCAGCAGCCCAAGGGGTGTAGGGACAGATACGCAGTATTTT; CDR3aa: CASSPRGVGTDTQYF; d_gene: .; j_gene: TRBJ2-3; abundance: .; v_gene: TRBV5-1; len: 15
CDR3nt: TGCAACGTTGAAGGAAACTCCTACGAGCAGTACTTC; CDR3aa: CNVEGNSYEQYF; d_gene: .; j_gene: TRBJ2-7; abundance: .; v_gene: TRBV29-1; len: 12
CDR3nt: TGCAGTGCTAGGGCCGGGCAGGGGGCGGGCGGCTACACCTTC; CDR3aa: CSARAGQGAGGYTF; d_gene: TRBD1; j_gene: TRBJ1-2; abundance: .; v_gene: TRBV20-1; len: 14
CDR3nt: TGCGCCAGCAGCGCAACGGGGGGCCCTAGCTACAATGAGCAGTTCTTC; CDR3aa: CASSATGGPSYNEQFF; d_gene: .; j_gene: TRBJ2-1; abundance: once; v_gene: TRBV5-1; len: 16
CDR3nt: TGTGCCAGCAGAATGGGGGGCGAGGAGACCCAGTACTTC; CDR3aa: CASRMGGEETQYF; d_gene: .; j_gene: TRBJ2-5; abundance: .; v_gene: TRBV7-9; len: 13
CDR3nt: TGTGCCAGCAGCCGTGGAAGAGAGAGGCCCTCTAACTATGGCTACACCTTC; CDR3aa: CASSRGRERPSNYGYTF; d_gene: .; j_gene: TRBJ1-2; abundance: .; v_gene: TRBV6-2/TRBV6-3; len: 17
CDR3nt: TGCGCCAGCAGGCCTCAAACAGGGGGAATGTACGAGCAGTACTTC; CDR3aa: CASRPQTGGMYEQYF; d_gene: TRBD1; j_gene: TRBJ2-7; abundance: few; v_gene: TRBV5-1; len: 15
CDR3nt: TGTGCCAGCAGTGAAGTTGTTGAGCAGTTCTTC; CDR3aa: CASSEVVEQFF; d_gene: .; j_gene: TRBJ2-1; abundance: .; v_gene: TRBV6-1; len: 11
CDR3nt: TGTGCCAGCAGTTCGACAGGGGCTTGGAATGAGCAGTTCTTC; CDR3aa: CASSSTGAWNEQFF; d_gene: TRBD1; j_gene: TRBJ2-1; abundance: .; v_gene: TRBV6-5; len: 14
CDR3nt: TGTGCCAGCAGCTTAGTACGGGGGGCTTACAATGAGCAGTTCTTC; CDR3aa: CASSLVRGAYNEQFF; d_gene: .; j_gene: TRBJ2-1; abundance: .; v_gene: TRBV7-9; len: 15
CDR3nt: TGTGCCAGTCTCGCCTTTAGCTCCTACAATGAGCAGTTCTTC; CDR3aa: CASLAFSSYNEQFF; d_gene: .; j_gene: TRBJ2-1; abundance: .; v_gene: TRBV7-9; len: 14
CDR3nt: TGCGCCAGCAGCGTCGGGCACTACGAGCAGTACTTC; CDR3aa: CASSVGHYEQYF; d_gene: .; j_gene: TRBJ2-7; abundance: many; v_gene: TRBV5-1; len: 12
CDR3nt: TGCAGCGTTGAATTCCCCAACGAGGCCCAAGAGACCCAGTACTTC; CDR3aa: CSVEFPNEAQETQYF; d_gene: .; j_gene: TRBJ2-5; abundance: .; v_gene: TRBV29-1; len: 15
CDR3nt: TGTGCCAGCAGCTTAGAGTGGAGGGAGACCCAGTACTTC; CDR3aa: CASSLEWRETQYF; d_gene: .; j_gene: TRBJ2-5; abundance: .; v_gene: TRBV7-9; len: 13
CDR3nt: TGTGCCAGCAGCCCGAGCGGGGGAGGAGAGACCCAGTACTTC; CDR3aa: CASSPSGGGETQYF; d_gene: TRBD2; j_gene: TRBJ2-5; abundance: few; v_gene: TRBV3-1; len: 14
CDR3nt: TGTGCCAGCCCTCCCGCGGGTCCGGTGGATGGCTACACCTTC; CDR3aa: CASPPAGPVDGYTF; d_gene: .; j_gene: TRBJ1-2; abundance: few; v_gene: TRBV18; len: 14
CDR3nt: TGTGCCATCAGTGATTCCAGGGAGGGCCACGAGCAGTACTTC; CDR3aa: CAISDSREGHEQYF; d_gene: TRBD2; j_gene: TRBJ2-7; abundance: few; v_gene: TRBV10-3; len: 14
CDR3nt: TGTGCCAGCAGCTTAGTCGGAGGGAACTTAGGAGGCTACACCTTC; CDR3aa: CASSLVGGNLGGYTF; d_gene: .; j_gene: TRBJ1-2; abundance: .; v_gene: TRBV7-2; len: 15
CDR3nt: TGTGCCAGCAGTCGATGGGGACTCTACGAAGGAAATGAGCAGTTCTTC; CDR3aa: CASSRWGLYEGNEQFF; d_gene: .; j_gene: TRBJ2-1; abundance: once; v_gene: TRBV6-6; len: 16
CDR3nt: TGTGCCAGCAGCTTAGCGCGTCGTGGCTACACCTTC; CDR3aa: CASSLARRGYTF; d_gene: .; j_gene: TRBJ1-2; abundance: few; v_gene: TRBV7-9; len: 12
CDR3nt: TGCAGTGCTAGAGATCTCCAGGGGGCAGGAGATACGCAGTATTTT; CDR3aa: CSARDLQGAGDTQYF; d_gene: TRBD1; j_gene: TRBJ2-3; abundance: once; v_gene: TRBV20-1; len: 15
CDR3nt: TGTGCCAGCTCTGAGGGAAGGGCCGGGGGGGCCCAGCATTTT; CDR3aa: CASSEGRAGGAQHF; d_gene: .; j_gene: TRBJ1-5; abundance: .; v_gene: TRBV6-2/TRBV6-3; len: 14
CDR3nt: TGTGCCAGCAGCCCGGGAGGACTGTATAATGAAAAACTGCTTTTT; CDR3aa: CASSPGGLYNEKLLF; d_gene: .; j_gene: TRBJ1-4; abundance: .; v_gene: TRBV7-9; len: 15
CDR3nt: TGTGCCAGCAGTAAGGGGACATCCCGTAGCAATCAGCCCCAGCATTTT; CDR3aa: CASSKGTSRSNQPQHF; d_gene: .; j_gene: TRBJ1-5; abundance: .; v_gene: TRBV12-3/TRBV12-4; len: 16
CDR3nt: TGTGCCACCAGCAGAGAGATGTGGGGGCAAGGCGAAAACATTCAGTACTTC; CDR3aa: CATSREMWGQGENIQYF; d_gene: .; j_gene: TRBJ2-4; abundance: .; v_gene: TRBV15; len: 17
CDR3nt: TGTGCCAGCAGAGATCCTCGGGGGGCGGGGGAGACCCAGTTCTTC; CDR3aa: CASRDPRGAGETQFF; d_gene: .; j_gene: TRBJ2-1; abundance: .; v_gene: TRBV12-3/TRBV12-4; len: 15